This TCR beta chain was found in a study of immune evolution from preneoplasia to lung adenocarcinoma. Background on the study: HLA loss of heterozygosity: less than 9% AIS, about 15% MIA, roughly 30% ADC, none AAH.

Between about 2013 and 2018, patients underwent resection in Japan or China. Data came from immunoSEQ multiplex PCR; TCRdb stores just in-frame clones and leaves some out. The sample includes 2,000 to 3,000 clones, less than 85% seen only once; the top ten take 10% to 13%. Remarks on this clone: Its antigen is unknown.

Whole-study findings and limits: Highest clonality occurred in KRAS-mutant, not EGFR-mutant or double wild-type, nodules. Normal lung had highest clonality; later lesions appeared denser, more diverse.

V was clipped by 4 bases and J by 1 base, with 7 bases between them. This CDR3 comprises 14 residues. Germline CDR1 reads SEHNR; CDR2 reads FQNEAQ (reference sequence). This clonotype was obtained from a person aged 70 to 85 with lung adenocarcinoma. The gene calls are TRBV7-9 and TRBJ2-2; D not certain. Sequenced input: FFPE lung adenocarcinoma in situ tissue. CDR3 nucleotide sequence: TGTGCCAGCAGCTCTTACAAGAACACCGGGGAGCTGTTTTTT. Translated: CASSSYKNTGELFF.